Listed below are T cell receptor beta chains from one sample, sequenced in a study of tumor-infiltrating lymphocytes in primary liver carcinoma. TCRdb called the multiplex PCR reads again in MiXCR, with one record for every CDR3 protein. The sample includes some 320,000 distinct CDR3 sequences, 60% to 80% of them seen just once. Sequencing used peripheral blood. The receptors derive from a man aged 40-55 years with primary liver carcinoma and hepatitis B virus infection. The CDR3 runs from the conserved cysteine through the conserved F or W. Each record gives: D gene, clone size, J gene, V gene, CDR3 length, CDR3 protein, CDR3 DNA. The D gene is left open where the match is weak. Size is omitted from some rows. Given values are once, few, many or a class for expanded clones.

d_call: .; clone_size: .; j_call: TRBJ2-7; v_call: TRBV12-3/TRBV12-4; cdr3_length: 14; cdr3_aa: CASSFGSPPLPKYF; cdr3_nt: TGTGCCAGCAGTTTCGGATCCCCTCCCCTCCCGAAGTACTTC
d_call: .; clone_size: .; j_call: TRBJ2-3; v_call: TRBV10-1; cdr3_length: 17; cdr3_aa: CAGTTGKVSLITDTQYF; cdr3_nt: TGCGCCGGAACGACGGGAAAGGTCTCACTAATCACAGATACGCAGTATTTT
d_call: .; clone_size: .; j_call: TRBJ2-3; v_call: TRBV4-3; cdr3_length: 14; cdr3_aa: CDSSQDLITDTQYF; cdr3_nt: TGTGACAGCAGCCAAGATCTCATCACAGATACGCAGTATTTT
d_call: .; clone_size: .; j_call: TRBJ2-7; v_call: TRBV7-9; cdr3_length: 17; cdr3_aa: CASSSELQWSGSYEQYF; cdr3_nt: TGTGCCAGCAGCTCCGAGCTACAGTGGTCGGGCTCCTACGAGCAGTACTTC
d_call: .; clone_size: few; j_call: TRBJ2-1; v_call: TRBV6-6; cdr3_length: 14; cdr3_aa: CASSYSFLYNEQFF; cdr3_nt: TGTGCCAGCAGTTACTCGTTCCTATACAATGAGCAGTTCTTC
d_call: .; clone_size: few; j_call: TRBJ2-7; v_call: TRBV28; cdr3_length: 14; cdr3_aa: CASSSHLIPYEQYF; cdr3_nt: TGTGCCAGCAGTTCGCACCTCATACCCTACGAGCAGTACTTC
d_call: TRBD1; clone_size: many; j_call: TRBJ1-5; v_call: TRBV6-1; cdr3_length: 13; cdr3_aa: CASSGTGSQPQHF; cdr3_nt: TGTGCCAGCAGTGGGACAGGGAGTCAGCCCCAGCATTTT
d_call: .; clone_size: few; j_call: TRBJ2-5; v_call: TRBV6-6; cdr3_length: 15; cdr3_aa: CASSYGSGFQETQYF; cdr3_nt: TGTGCCAGCAGTTACGGTTCGGGATTTCAAGAGACCCAGTACTTC
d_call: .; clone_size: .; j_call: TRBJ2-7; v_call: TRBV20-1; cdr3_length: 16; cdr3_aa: CSARDWGGGSPNEQYF; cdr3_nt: TGCAGTGCTAGAGATTGGGGAGGAGGGTCCCCTAACGAGCAGTACTTC
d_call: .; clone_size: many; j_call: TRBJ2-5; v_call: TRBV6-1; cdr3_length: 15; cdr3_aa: CASSEGLQMMETQYF; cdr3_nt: TGTGCCAGCAGTGAAGGGTTACAGATGATGGAGACCCAGTACTTC
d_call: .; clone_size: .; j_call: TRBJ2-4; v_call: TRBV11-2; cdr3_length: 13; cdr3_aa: CVSSLDSQNIQYF; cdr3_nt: TGTGTCAGCAGCTTAGACAGCCAAAACATTCAGTACTTC
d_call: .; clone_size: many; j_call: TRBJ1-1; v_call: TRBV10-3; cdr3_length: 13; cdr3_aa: CAISESQGTEAFF; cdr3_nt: TGTGCCATCAGTGAGTCGCAGGGAACTGAAGCTTTCTTT
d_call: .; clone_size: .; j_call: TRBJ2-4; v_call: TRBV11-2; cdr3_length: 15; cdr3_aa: CVSTTSVVAKSIQYF; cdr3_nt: TGTGTCAGCACCACTTCGGTGGTAGCCAAAAGCATTCAGTACTTC
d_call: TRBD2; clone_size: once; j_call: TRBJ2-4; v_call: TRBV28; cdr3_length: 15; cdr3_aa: CASSSSLAGGLIQYF; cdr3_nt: TGTGCCAGCAGTTCATCTCTAGCGGGAGGACTGATTCAGTACTTC
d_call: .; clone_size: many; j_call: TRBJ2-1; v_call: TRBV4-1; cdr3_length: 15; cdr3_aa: CASSQDGAGSNEQFF; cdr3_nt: TGCGCCAGCAGCCAAGACGGCGCAGGTTCCAATGAGCAGTTCTTC
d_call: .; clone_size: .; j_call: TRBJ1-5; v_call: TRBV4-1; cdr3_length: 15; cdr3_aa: CASNQEDSKNQPQHF; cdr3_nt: TGCGCCAGCAACCAAGAGGACAGTAAGAATCAGCCCCAGCATTTT
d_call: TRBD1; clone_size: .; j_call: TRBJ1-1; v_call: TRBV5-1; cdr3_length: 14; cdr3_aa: CASSSELRGAEAFF; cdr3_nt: TGCGCCAGCAGCTCGGAGCTCAGGGGGGCTGAAGCTTTCTTT
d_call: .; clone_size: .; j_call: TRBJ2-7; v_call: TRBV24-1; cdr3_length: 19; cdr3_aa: CATSDSPVWARTKPYEQYF; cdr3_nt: TGTGCCACCAGTGATTCCCCGGTGTGGGCCCGGACAAAACCCTACGAGCAGTACTTC
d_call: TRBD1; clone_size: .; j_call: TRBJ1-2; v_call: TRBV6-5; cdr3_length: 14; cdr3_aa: CASRQDRNPYGYTF; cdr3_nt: TGTGCCAGCAGGCAGGACAGGAACCCCTATGGCTACACCTTC
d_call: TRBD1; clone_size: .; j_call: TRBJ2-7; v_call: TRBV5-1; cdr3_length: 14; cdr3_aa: CTSSPQGASYEQYF; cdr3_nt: TGCACCAGCAGCCCACAGGGGGCCTCCTACGAGCAGTACTTC
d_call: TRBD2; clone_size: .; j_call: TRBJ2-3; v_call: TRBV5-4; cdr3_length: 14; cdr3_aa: CASSVSGSTDTQYF; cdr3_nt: TGTGCCAGCAGCGTTAGCGGGTCCACAGATACGCAGTATTTT
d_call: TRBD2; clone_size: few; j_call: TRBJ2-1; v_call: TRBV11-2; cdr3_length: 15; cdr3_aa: CASSSVAGAHNEQFF; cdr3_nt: TGTGCCAGCAGCTCCGTAGCGGGAGCCCACAATGAGCAGTTCTTC
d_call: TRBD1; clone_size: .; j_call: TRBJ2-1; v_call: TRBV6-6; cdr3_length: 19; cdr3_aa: CVSRYSYTSGTGTYNEQFF; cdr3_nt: TGTGTCAGCAGGTACTCGTATACTTCCGGGACAGGGACGTACAATGAGCAGTTCTTC
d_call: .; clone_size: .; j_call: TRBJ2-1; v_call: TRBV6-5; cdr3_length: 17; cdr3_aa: CANSLLGALSSYNEQFF; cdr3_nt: TGTGCCAACAGCCTCTTGGGAGCGTTGAGCTCCTACAATGAGCAGTTCTTC
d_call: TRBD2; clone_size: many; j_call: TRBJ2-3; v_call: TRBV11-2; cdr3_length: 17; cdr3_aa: CASSLAVGTSGTDTQYF; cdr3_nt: TGTGCCAGCAGCTTAGCGGTGGGGACTAGCGGGACAGATACGCAGTATTTT
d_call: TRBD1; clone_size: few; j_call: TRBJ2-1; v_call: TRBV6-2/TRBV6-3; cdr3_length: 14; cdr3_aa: CASQRTGVYNEQFF; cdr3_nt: TGTGCCAGTCAGCGGACAGGGGTTTACAATGAGCAGTTCTTC
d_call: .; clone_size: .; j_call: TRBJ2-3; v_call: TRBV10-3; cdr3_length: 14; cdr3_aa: CAISDGGSEDTQYF; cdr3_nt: TGTGCCATCAGTGATGGGGGATCGGAAGATACGCAGTATTTT
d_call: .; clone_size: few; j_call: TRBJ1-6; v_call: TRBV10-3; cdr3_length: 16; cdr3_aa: CAISESGRRDNSPLHF; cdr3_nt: TGTGCCATCAGTGAGTCGGGTAGGCGGGATAATTCACCCCTCCACTTT
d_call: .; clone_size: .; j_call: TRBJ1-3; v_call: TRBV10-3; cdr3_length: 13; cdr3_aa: CAISANQRNTIYF; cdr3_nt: TGTGCCATCAGTGCAAACCAACGAAACACCATATATTTT
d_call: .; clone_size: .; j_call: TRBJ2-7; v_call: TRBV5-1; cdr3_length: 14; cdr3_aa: CASSFEAVPYEQYF; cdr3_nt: TGCGCCAGCAGCTTTGAGGCAGTTCCCTACGAGCAGTACTTC
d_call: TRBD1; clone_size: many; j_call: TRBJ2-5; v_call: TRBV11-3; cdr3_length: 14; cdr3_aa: CASSTGTAQETQYF; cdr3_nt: TGTGCCAGCAGCACCGGGACAGCCCAAGAGACCCAGTACTTC
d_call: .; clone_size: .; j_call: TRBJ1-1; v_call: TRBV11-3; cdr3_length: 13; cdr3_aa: CVNSLEMGTEAFF; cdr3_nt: TGTGTCAACAGCTTAGAGATGGGCACTGAAGCTTTCTTT
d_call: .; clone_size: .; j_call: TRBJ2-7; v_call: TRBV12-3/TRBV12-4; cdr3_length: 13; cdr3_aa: CASSLKQFYEQYF; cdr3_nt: TGTGCCAGCAGTTTAAAACAGTTCTACGAGCAGTACTTC
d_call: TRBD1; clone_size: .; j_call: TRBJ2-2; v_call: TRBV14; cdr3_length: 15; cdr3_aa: CANSPRTGVTGELFF; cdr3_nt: TGTGCCAACAGCCCCAGGACAGGGGTCACCGGGGAGCTGTTTTTT
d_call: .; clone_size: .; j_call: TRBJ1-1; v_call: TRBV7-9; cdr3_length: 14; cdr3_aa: CASSLRGARAEAFF; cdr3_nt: TGTGCCAGCAGCTTGAGAGGGGCGAGGGCTGAAGCTTTCTTT
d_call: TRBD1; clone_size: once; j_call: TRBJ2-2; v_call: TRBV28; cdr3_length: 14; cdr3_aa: CASTPGTATGELFF; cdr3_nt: TGTGCCAGCACCCCCGGGACAGCCACCGGGGAGCTGTTTTTT
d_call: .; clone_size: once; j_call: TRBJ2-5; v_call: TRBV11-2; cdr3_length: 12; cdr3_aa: CVNSLDRETQYF; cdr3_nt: TGTGTCAACAGCTTGGATCGAGAGACCCAGTACTTC
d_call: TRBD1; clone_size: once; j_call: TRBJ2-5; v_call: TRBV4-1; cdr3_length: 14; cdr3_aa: CANSLDTEGATQYF; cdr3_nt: TGCGCCAACAGCCTAGATACCGAGGGGGCGACCCAGTACTTC
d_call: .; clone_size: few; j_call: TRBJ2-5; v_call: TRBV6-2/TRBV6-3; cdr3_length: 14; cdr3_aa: CASSYSTAQETQYF; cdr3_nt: TGTGCCAGCAGTTACTCGACAGCCCAAGAGACCCAGTACTTC
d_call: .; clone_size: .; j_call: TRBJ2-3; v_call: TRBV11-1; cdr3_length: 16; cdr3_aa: CASSFLSGRRADTQYF; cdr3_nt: TGTGCCAGTAGCTTTCTTAGCGGAAGGAGGGCAGATACGCAGTATTTT
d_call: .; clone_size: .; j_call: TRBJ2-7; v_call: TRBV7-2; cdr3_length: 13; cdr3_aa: CASSFFSSYEQYF; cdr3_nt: TGTGCCAGCAGCTTCTTCTCGTCCTACGAGCAGTACTTC
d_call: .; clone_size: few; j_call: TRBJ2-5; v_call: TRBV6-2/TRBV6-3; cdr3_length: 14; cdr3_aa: CASSPRAAGETQYF; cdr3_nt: TGTGCCAGCAGTCCCCGGGCCGCTGGAGAGACCCAGTACTTC
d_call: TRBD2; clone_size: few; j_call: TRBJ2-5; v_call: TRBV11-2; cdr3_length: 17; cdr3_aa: CASAVLSGRAGGETQYF; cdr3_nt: TGTGCCAGCGCGGTTCTGAGCGGGAGGGCCGGGGGAGAGACCCAGTACTTC
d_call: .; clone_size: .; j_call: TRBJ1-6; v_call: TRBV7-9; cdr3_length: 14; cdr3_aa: CASSFGSENSPLHF; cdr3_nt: TGTGCCAGCAGCTTCGGGTCAGAGAATTCACCCCTCCACTTT
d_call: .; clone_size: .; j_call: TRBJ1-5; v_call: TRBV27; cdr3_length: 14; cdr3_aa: CASSFEAWGQPQHF; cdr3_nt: TGTGCCAGCAGTTTTGAGGCCTGGGGGCAGCCCCAGCATTTT
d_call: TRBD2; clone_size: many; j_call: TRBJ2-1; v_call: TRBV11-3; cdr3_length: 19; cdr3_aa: CASIGGLAGPISSYNEQFF; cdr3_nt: TGTGCCAGCATAGGTGGACTAGCGGGTCCTATCAGCTCCTACAATGAGCAGTTCTTC
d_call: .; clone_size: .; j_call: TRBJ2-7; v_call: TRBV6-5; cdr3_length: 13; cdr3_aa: CASSLTRKGEQYF; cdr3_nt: TGTGCCAGCAGTTTAACACGGAAGGGAGAGCAGTACTTC
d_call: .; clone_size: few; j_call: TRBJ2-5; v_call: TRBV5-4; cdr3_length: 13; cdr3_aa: CASSLERRETQYF; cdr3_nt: TGTGCCAGCAGCTTGGAGCGGAGGGAGACCCAGTACTTC
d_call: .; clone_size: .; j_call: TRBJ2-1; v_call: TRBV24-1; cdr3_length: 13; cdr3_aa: CATSDIGHNEQFF; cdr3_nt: TGTGCCACCAGTGATATCGGGCACAATGAGCAGTTCTTC
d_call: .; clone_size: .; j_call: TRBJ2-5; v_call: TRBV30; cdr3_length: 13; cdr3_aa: CAWSVLGGETQYF; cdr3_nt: TGTGCCTGGAGTGTATTGGGCGGGGAGACCCAGTACTTC
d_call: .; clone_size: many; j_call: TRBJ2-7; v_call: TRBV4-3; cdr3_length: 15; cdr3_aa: CASSQVREMRNEQYF; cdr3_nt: TGCGCCAGCAGCCAAGTCCGGGAGATGAGGAACGAGCAGTACTTC
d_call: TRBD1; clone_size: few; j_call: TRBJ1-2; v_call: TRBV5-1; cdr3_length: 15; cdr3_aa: CASSLSRGQSDGYTF; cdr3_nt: TGCGCCAGCAGCTTGTCCAGGGGGCAATCGGATGGCTACACCTTC
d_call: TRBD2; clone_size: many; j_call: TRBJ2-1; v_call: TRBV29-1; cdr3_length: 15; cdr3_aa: CSVGGPAREGYEQFF; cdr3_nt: TGCAGCGTTGGGGGTCCAGCGCGGGAGGGCTATGAGCAGTTCTTC
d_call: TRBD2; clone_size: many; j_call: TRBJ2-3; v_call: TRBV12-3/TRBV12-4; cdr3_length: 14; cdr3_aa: CASSTSPSGRAQYF; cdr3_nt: TGTGCCAGCAGTACCTCCCCTAGCGGGAGAGCGCAGTATTTT
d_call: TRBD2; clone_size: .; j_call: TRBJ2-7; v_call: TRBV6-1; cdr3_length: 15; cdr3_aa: CASSEAWGGDDEQYF; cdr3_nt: TGTGCCAGCAGTGAAGCGTGGGGGGGGGACGACGAGCAGTACTTC
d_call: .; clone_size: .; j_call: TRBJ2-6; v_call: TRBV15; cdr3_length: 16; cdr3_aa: CATSRDLNSGANVLTF; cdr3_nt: TGTGCCACCAGCAGAGATCTTAACTCTGGGGCCAACGTCCTGACTTTC
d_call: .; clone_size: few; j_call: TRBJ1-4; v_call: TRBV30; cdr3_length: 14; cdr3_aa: CAWSEMGRGEKLFF; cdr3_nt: TGTGCCTGGAGCGAGATGGGGCGCGGAGAAAAACTGTTTTTT
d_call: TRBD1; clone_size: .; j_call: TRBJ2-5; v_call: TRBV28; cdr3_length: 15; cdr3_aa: CTSSPSRGHRETQYF; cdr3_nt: TGTACCAGCAGCCCCAGCAGGGGGCATCGAGAGACCCAATACTTC
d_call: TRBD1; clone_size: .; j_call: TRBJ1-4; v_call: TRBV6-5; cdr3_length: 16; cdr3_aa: CASRSLTGGHQVKLFF; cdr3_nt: TGTGCCAGCAGATCGCTGACAGGGGGCCATCAGGTGAAACTGTTTTTT